The 32 T cell receptor beta chains listed next were all sequenced from one sample in a study of shared clonotypes between healthy human individuals. This table comes from immunoSEQ multiplex PCR, and its TCRdb copy is limited to in-frame clones, with some not included. The data contain 2 million to 2.5 million clones, 80% to 95% of them seen just once; the ten biggest clones take up approximately 0.35%. The sequenced sample was naive CD4+ T cells from PBMCs. As to subset: CD45RA+ positively selected. The receptor set was obtained from a man aged 18 to 30 in good health. Some clones in this sample may be carry-over from other donors' samples.

This sequence joins TRBV5-3 and TRBJ1-3, with D unclear. TRBV5-3 is filed as an ORF, its function uncertain. This CDR3 has 15 residues. V was clipped by 7 bases and J by 8 bases, with 22 bases between them. CDR3 nucleotide sequence: TGTGCCAGAGTCGGGTTCCCTGGCGAAAAAGACACCATATATTTT. Protein sequence: CARVGFPGEKDTIYF.

CDR3 loop: CASSKTWDSGQFF. The CDR3 region has the DNA TGCGCCAGCAGTAAGACCTGGGACAGTGGGCAGTTCTTC. The chain links TRBV10-1 to TRBJ2-1; 7 bases are a match to TRBD1. The CDR3 contains 13 residues. The V and J ends lost 5 bases and 12 bases, in that order; junction bases with no gene match: 10. CDR1 WNHNN and CDR2 SYGVQD come from the germline V gene (reference sequence).

The V call is TRBV10-3, the J call TRBJ2-2; the D is unclear. V lost 5 bases and J lost 4, with 17 bases in between. Germline CDR1 and CDR2: ENHRY and SYGVKD. The CDR3 consists of 16 residues. CDR3 residues: CAISSRPGVLTGELFF. CDR3 nucleotide sequence: TGTGCCATCAGTTCACGGCCAGGAGTGCTCACCGGGGAGCTGTTTTTT.

The CDR3 is CASSVRAGNTIYF. For the CDR3, the DNA is TGTGCCAGCAGTGTAAGGGCTGGAAACACCATATATTTT. The chain is built from TRBV6-1 and TRBJ1-3; D unclear. This CDR3 has 13 residues. V lost 4 bases and J 2 bases, leaving 6 bases between the germline ends. From germline, CDR1 is MNHNS and CDR2 SASEGT.

The chain uses TRBV7-2 and TRBJ2-7; D is possibly TRBD1 or TRBD2 (5 bases each). The CDR3 has 12 amino acids. Per germline, CDR1 SGHTA and CDR2 FQGNSA. The V end was cut by 3 bases, the J end by 6 bases, with 9 bases between. CDR3 nucleotide sequence: TGTGCCAGCAGCTTTAATGGGGGCGAGCAGTACTTC. It yields the protein CASSFNGGEQYF.

V is TRBV7-2 and J is TRBJ2-5; perhaps D is TRBD1 or TRBD2 (5 bases each). Germline-derived CDR1 and CDR2 are SGHTA and FQGNSA. This CDR3 region has 14 residues. The germline V and J ends were trimmed by 5 bases and 1 base, with 11 bases remaining between them. The DNA of the CDR3 is TGTGCCAGCAGCCCGGGACGGTTCCAAGAGACCCAGTACTTC. It codes for CASSPGRFQETQYF.

The J gene is TRBJ2-4, the V gene TRBV6-1; D possibly matches TRBD1 or TRBD2 (6 bases each). The CDR3 length is 17 residues. Trimming cost V 3 bases and J 0 bases, with 15 bases left between them. Germline V gene sequence: CDR1 MNHNS, CDR2 SASEGT. This CDR3 is CASSDRGGGVAKNIQYF. CDR3 DNA sequence: TGTGCCAGCAGTGACCGCGGAGGGGGAGTAGCCAAAAACATTCAGTACTTC.

This clone appeared a single time. The V and J genes are TRBV7-8 and TRBJ2-1; 8 positions agree with TRBD1. The CDR3 loop spans 15 amino acids. J lost 7 bases, V lost 4 bases, and 9 bases had no gene match. The germline CDR1 and CDR2 sequences are SGHVS and FQNEAQ. DNA for the CDR3: TGTGCCAGCAGCTATGCAGACAGGGGTGGGAATGAGCAGTTCTTC. Protein sequence: CASSYADRGGNEQFF. Filled out from reference TRBV7-8 and TRBJ2-1, the complete variable domain reads GAGVSQSPRYKVAKRGQDVALRCDPISGHVSLFWYQQALGQGPEFLTYFQNEAQLDKSGLPSDRFFAERPEGSVSTLKIQRTQQEDSAVYLCASSYADRGGNEQFFGPGTRLTVL.

As regards this clone: The sample holds other DNA sequences that translate to the same CDR3. The chain has TRBV5-1 and TRBJ1-4, with 9 bases matching TRBD1. Germline V gene sequence: CDR1 SGHRS, CDR2 YFSETQ. The CDR3 contains 14 residues. After removal of 3 bases from V and 6 bases from J, the junction contained 3 bases not matched to a gene. CDR3 sequence (DNA): TGCGCCAGCAGCTCGGGACAGGGAGATGAAAAACTGTTTTTT. It encodes CASSSGQGDEKLFF. Drawing the rest from reference TRBV5-1 and TRBJ1-4, the complete variable domain is KAGVTQTPRYLIKTRGQQVTLSCSPISGHRSVSWYQQTPGQGLQFLFEYFSETQRNKGNFPGRFSGRQFSNSRSEMNVSTLELGDSALYLCASSSGQGDEKLFFGSGTQLSVL.

The chain has TRBV10-3 and TRBJ2-1; TRBD2 agrees at 12 bases. V lost 3 bases and J lost 10; bases outside the gene matches: 4. The CDR3 loop spans 14 amino acids. Germline V gene data show CDR1 as ENHRY and CDR2 as SYGVKD. DNA for the CDR3: TGTGCCATCAGTGACCTGGGGACTAGCGGGGAGCAGTTCTTC. Translating gives CAISDLGTSGEQFF.

This clone was counted once. The chain combines TRBV7-9 with TRBJ1-2; 11 bases are shared with TRBD1. Germline V lookup: CDR1 SEHNR, CDR2 FQNEAQ (reference sequence). The length of the CDR3 is 15 residues. J gave up 8 bases and V 5 bases, and 10 bases lay outside the gene matches. The CDR3 DNA follows: TGTGCCAGCAGCCAGCAGTCGGGACAGGGGGACGGCTACACCTTC. As protein: CASSQQSGQGDGYTF. Full variable domain (outside the CDR3, taken from reference TRBV7-9 and TRBJ1-2): DTGVSQNPRHKITKRGQNVTFRCDPISEHNRLYWYRQTLGQGPEFLTYFQNEAQLEKSRLLSDRFSAERPKGSFSTLEIQRTEQGDSAMYLCASSQQSGQGDGYTFGSGTRLTVV.

The gene calls are TRBV19 and TRBJ2-2; TRBD2 matches 10 bases. V gave up 9 bases and J gave up 6 bases; unmatched junction bases: 10. The CDR3 loop spans 15 amino acids. Per germline, CDR1 LNHDA and CDR2 SQIVND (reference sequence). As DNA, the CDR3 is TGTGCCAGCGAACGGGGTCTAGCGGGAGCCGGGGAGCTGTTTTTT. As protein: CASERGLAGAGELFF.

This clone was seen just once. Other DNA sequences in the same sample also yield this CDR3. The gene calls are TRBV18 and TRBJ2-2; D unclear. This CDR3 comprises 13 residues. V gave up 4 bases and J gave up 2 bases, with 5 bases separating them. Germline CDR1 reads KGHSH; CDR2 reads LQKENI. CDR3 coding DNA: TGTGCCAGCTCACTAACCAACACCGGGGAGCTGTTTTTT. This encodes CASSLTNTGELFF.

The CDR3 spells CASSFVPGQGSADTQYF. CDR3 nucleotides: TGTGCCAGCAGCTTCGTCCCGGGACAGGGTTCGGCAGATACGCAGTATTTT. The chain carries TRBV7-9 and TRBJ2-3, with 9 bases that match TRBD1. Germline CDR1 and CDR2: SEHNR and FQNEAQ (reference sequence). The length of the CDR3 is 17 residues. V lost 3 bases, J lost 4 bases, and 11 bases stayed unmatched. Together with reference TRBV7-9 and TRBJ2-3, the CDR3 gives the full variable domain: DTGVSQNPRHKITKRGQNVTFRCDPISEHNRLYWYRQTLGQGPEFLTYFQNEAQLEKSRLLSDRFSAERPKGSFSTLEIQRTEQGDSAMYLCASSFVPGQGSADTQYFGPGTRLTVL.

The V and J genes are TRBV5-5 and TRBJ1-1, with a possible D match to TRBD1 (5 bases). This CDR3 has 15 residues. Germline V lookup: CDR1 SGHKS, CDR2 YYEKEE (reference sequence). Trimming stripped 2 bases from V and 0 bases from J, with 11 bases between. The CDR3 sequence: CASSFERGLNTEAFF. CDR3 nucleotides: TGTGCCAGCAGCTTCGAAAGGGGATTGAACACTGAAGCTTTCTTT.

The rearrangement joins TRBV27 to TRBJ2-7, with D possibly matching TRBD2 (6 bases). Per the germline V gene, CDR1 is MNHEY and CDR2 is SMNVEV (reference sequence). The CDR3 spans 15 residues. The germline V and J ends were trimmed by 8 bases and 4 bases, with 21 bases remaining between them. The CDR3 reads CASQPGEAEGYEQYF. The CDR3 DNA reads as TGTGCCAGCCAACCGGGGGAAGCGGAGGGATACGAGCAGTACTTC.

In its sample, this clone was seen once. The chain combines TRBV14 with TRBJ2-7; the D call may be TRBD1 or TRBD2 (5 bases each). The CDR3 sequence is 16 residues long. Trimming left V 0 bases short and J 0 bases short, with 12 bases between. Germline V gives CDR1 SGHDN, CDR2 FVKESK. The CDR3 region is CASSQDWGIPSYEQYF. Here the CDR3 DNA reads TGTGCCAGCAGCCAAGATTGGGGGATACCCTCCTACGAGCAGTACTTC.

This chain connects TRBV7-2 to TRBJ2-7; D gene unclear. The V end lost 1 base, the J end lost 2 bases, and 12 bases lay between the germline ends. The CDR3 runs to 15 residues. Germline values: CDR1 SGHTA, CDR2 FQGNSA. CDR3 loop: CASSLGWSAAYEQYF. CDR3 DNA: TGTGCCAGCAGCTTAGGGTGGTCAGCCGCCTACGAGCAGTACTTC.

The V call is TRBV11-2, the J call TRBJ1-1; 12 nucleotides line up with TRBD1. The CDR3 extends over 17 amino acids. V shed 4 bases and J 1 base; nucleotides not matched to a gene: 7. Germline V CDR1 and CDR2: SGHAT, FQNNGV. The CDR3 loop reads CASSSYPGQGANTEAFF. In nucleotides, the CDR3 is TGTGCCAGCAGCTCTTACCCGGGACAGGGGGCGAACACTGAAGCTTTCTTT.

The chain is built from TRBV6-1 and TRBJ2-4; possible D gene TRBD2, 5 bases. This CDR3 is built from 20 residues. V lost 4 bases to trimming and J lost 0 bases, with 25 bases between them. Germline CDR1 and CDR2: MNHNS and SASEGT. This CDR3 is CASSGGLEGRYFLAKNIQYF. The DNA of the CDR3 is TGTGCCAGCAGTGGGGGTCTAGAGGGCCGATATTTTCTAGCCAAAAACATTCAGTACTTC.

V and J are TRBV19 and TRBJ2-7; 9 bases agree with TRBD1. Germline V CDR1 and CDR2: LNHDA, SQIVND (reference sequence). The CDR3 spans 14 residues. Germline trimming cut 5 bases from V and 2 bases from J; bases unmatched to any gene: 4. The CDR3 coding sequence is TGTGCCAGTAGTCCGGGACAGGGCGCCTACGAGCAGTACTTC. Translated: CASSPGQGAYEQYF.

The chain joins TRBV25-1 to TRBJ2-1, with 13 bases that match TRBD2. J gave up 6 bases and V 4 bases, and 3 bases lay outside the gene matches. Germline assignment: CDR1 MGHDK and CDR2 SYGVNS. The CDR3 contains 15 residues. This chain's CDR3 is CASSGTSGRANEQFF. The CDR3 DNA follows: TGTGCCAGCAGTGGAACTAGCGGGAGGGCCAATGAGCAGTTCTTC.

The V and J genes are TRBV19 and TRBJ1-4; the D gene is possibly TRBD1 (5 bases). Between the trimmed V and J ends, which lost 7 bases and 8 bases, there was a span of 14 bases. There are 13 residues in the CDR3. Germline V CDR1 and CDR2: LNHDA, SQIVND (reference sequence). The CDR3 region has the DNA TGTGCCAGTAACGGAGGGGCGGGAGAAAAACTGTTTTTT. It specifies CASNGGAGEKLFF. Based on the CDR3 plus reference TRBV19 and TRBJ1-4, the full variable domain is DGGITQSPKYLFRKEGQNVTLSCEQNLNHDAMYWYRQDPGQGLRLIYYSQIVNDFQKGDIAEGYSVSREKKESFPLTVTSAQKNPTAFYLCASNGGAGEKLFFGSGTQLSVL.

This rearrangement joins TRBV5-1 to TRBJ1-4; 9 nucleotides line up with TRBD1. Losses at the gene ends were 4 bases for V and 8 bases for J; bases not matched to a gene: 9. Germline lookup yields CDR1 SGHRS and CDR2 YFSETQ. This CDR3 has 15 amino acids. The CDR3 is CASSPRTGENEKLFF. CDR3 coding DNA: TGCGCCAGCAGCCCACGGACAGGGGAAAACGAAAAACTGTTTTTT.

For this clone: The identical CDR3 is also encoded by other nucleotide sequences in the sample. This rearrangement joins TRBV15 to TRBJ2-5; D is unresolved. CDR1 LNHNV and CDR2 YYDKDF come from the germline V gene (reference sequence). The CDR3 extends over 12 amino acids. Trimming took 1 base from V and 5 from J, leaving 5 bases between them. The CDR3 sequence: CATSRVGETQYF. For the CDR3, the DNA is TGTGCCACCAGCAGAGTCGGGGAGACCCAGTACTTC.

To note about this clone: Within the sample, other DNA sequences also encode this same CDR3. This chain links TRBV7-9 with TRBJ2-7; no reliable D call. Trimming removed 1 base at V and 4 bases at J, with 5 bases between. The germline V gene encodes CDR1 SEHNR and CDR2 FQNEAQ (reference sequence). The length of the CDR3 is 12 residues. CDR3 residues: CASSLGVYEQYF. The CDR3 DNA follows: TGTGCCAGCAGCTTAGGTGTTTACGAGCAGTACTTC.

The chain carries TRBV28 and TRBJ1-5; the D gene is possibly TRBD1 (5 bases). V dropped 6 bases and J dropped 11 bases, with 17 bases sitting between them. Germline V gives CDR1 MDHEN, CDR2 SYDVKM. CDR3 length: 13 residues. The CDR3 here is CASRLGGVQAQHF. In DNA form, the CDR3 reads TGTGCCAGCAGACTCGGGGGGGTCCAGGCCCAGCATTTT.

The chain links TRBV19 to TRBJ1-2, with 11 bases identical to TRBD1. Germline values: CDR1 LNHDA, CDR2 SQIVND (reference sequence). The CDR3 runs 15 residues. With V trimmed by 5 bases and J by 4 bases, 6 bases remained unmatched. The CDR3 bases are TGTGCCAGTAGTCCAAGGACAGGGGGCCGCTATGGCTACACCTTC. Protein product: CASSPRTGGRYGYTF.

This clone appeared a single time. The CDR3 region is CASSLAGINEKLFF. CDR3 DNA sequence: TGCGCCAGCAGCTTGGCCGGGATTAATGAAAAACTGTTTTTT. The chain uses TRBV5-1 and TRBJ1-4; D call uncertain. The CDR3 contains 14 residues. The V end lost 0 bases, the J end lost 4 bases, and 7 bases lay between the germline ends. Germline V gene data show CDR1 as SGHRS and CDR2 as YFSETQ.

This chain joins TRBV18 and TRBJ2-3; 13 bases are shared with TRBD2. With V trimmed by 6 bases and J by 1 base, 7 bases remained unmatched. The germline V gene has CDR1 KGHSH and CDR2 LQKENI. The CDR3 sequence is 17 residues long. The CDR3 region has the DNA TGTGCCAGCTCCCCTGGACTAGCGGGAGTAGGCACAGATACGCAGTATTTT. It specifies CASSPGLAGVGTDTQYF.

The rearrangement joins TRBV5-4 to TRBJ2-7; 11 bases agree with TRBD1. The trim removed 4 bases at V and 4 bases at J, leaving 4 bases unmatched. The CDR3 consists of 14 residues. The germline gives CDR1 SGHNT, CDR2 YYREEE (reference sequence). The chain's CDR3 is CASSRTGGIYEQYF. In DNA form, the CDR3 reads TGTGCCAGCAGCCGGACAGGGGGCATTTACGAGCAGTACTTC.

The V gene is TRBV28, the J gene TRBJ2-7; TRBD2 agrees at 8 bases. The CDR3 extends over 14 amino acids. The germline gives CDR1 MDHEN, CDR2 SYDVKM. V lost 7 bases and J lost 2; bases outside the gene matches: 7. As DNA, the CDR3 is TGTGCCAGCACGCGACTAGCGTCCACCTACGAGCAGTACTTC. Its protein product is CASTRLASTYEQYF.